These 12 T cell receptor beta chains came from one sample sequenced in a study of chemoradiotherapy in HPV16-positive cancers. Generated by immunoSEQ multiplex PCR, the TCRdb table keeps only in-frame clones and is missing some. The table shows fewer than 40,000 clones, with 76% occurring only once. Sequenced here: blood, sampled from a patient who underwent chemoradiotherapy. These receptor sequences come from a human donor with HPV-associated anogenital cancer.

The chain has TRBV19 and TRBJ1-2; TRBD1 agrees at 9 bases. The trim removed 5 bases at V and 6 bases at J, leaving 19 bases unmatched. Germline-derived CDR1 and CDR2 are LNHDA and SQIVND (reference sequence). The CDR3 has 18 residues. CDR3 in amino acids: CASSSFAGQGSLRNGYTF. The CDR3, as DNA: TGTGCCAGTAGTTCGTTCGCCGGACAGGGGTCTCTGCGGAATGGCTACACCTTC.

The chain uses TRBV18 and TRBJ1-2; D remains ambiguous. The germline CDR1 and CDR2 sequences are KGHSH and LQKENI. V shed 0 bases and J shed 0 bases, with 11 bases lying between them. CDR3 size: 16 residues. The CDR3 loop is CASSPPENSANYGYTF. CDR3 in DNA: TGTGCCAGCTCACCACCGGAGAACAGCGCTAACTATGGCTACACCTTC.

The CDR3 here is CASSSSGTSYNSPLHF. In nucleotides, the CDR3 is TGTGCCAGCAGCTCCTCGGGGACTTCCTATAATTCACCCCTCCACTTT. J is TRBJ1-6 and V is TRBV7-9; a possible D gene is TRBD1 (5 bases). V was clipped by 4 bases and J by 1 base, with 11 bases between them. The CDR3 totals 16 residues. Germline V gene lookup returns CDR1 SEHNR and CDR2 FQNEAQ (reference sequence).

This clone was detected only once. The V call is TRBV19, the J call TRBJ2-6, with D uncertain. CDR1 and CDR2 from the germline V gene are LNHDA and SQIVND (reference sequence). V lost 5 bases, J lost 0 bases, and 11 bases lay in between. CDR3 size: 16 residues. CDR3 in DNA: TGTGCCAGTAGTGTTCTTTTGTTCTCTGGGGCCAACGTCCTGACTTTC. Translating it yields CASSVLLFSGANVLTF.

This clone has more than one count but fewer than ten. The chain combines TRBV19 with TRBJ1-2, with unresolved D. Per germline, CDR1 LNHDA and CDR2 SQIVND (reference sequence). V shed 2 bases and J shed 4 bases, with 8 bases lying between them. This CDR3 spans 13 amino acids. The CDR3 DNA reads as TGTGCCAGTAGTATAATGGGCAGCTATGGCTACACCTTC. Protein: CASSIMGSYGYTF.

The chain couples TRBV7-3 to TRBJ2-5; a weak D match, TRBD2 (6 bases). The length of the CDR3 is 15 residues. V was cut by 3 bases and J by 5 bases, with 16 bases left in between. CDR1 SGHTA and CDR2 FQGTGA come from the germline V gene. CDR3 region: CASSFGGTPGETQYF. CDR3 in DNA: TGTGCCAGCAGCTTCGGCGGGACCCCCGGCGAGACCCAGTACTTC.

The CDR3 DNA sequence: TGTGCCAGCAGCCCGACTAGCGGGGCGACCTACGAGCAGTACTTC. This sequence encodes CASSPTSGATYEQYF. The J gene is TRBJ2-7, the V gene TRBV7-9; 11 bases fit TRBD2. CDR3 length equals 15 residues. The V gene's germline CDR1 is SEHNR and CDR2 FQNEAQ (reference sequence). V lost 5 bases, J lost 2 bases, and 5 bases stayed unmatched.

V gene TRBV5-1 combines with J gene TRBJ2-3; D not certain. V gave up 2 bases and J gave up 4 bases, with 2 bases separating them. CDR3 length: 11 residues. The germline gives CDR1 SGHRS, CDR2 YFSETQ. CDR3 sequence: CASSLSDTQYF. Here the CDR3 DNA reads TGCGCCAGCAGCTTATCAGATACGCAGTATTTT.

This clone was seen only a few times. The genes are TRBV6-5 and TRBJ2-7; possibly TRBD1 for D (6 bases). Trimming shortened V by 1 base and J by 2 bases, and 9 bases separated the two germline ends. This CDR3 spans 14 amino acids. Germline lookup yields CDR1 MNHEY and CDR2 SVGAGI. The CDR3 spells CASSYLTGTYEQYF. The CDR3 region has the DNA TGTGCCAGCAGTTACTTGACAGGCACCTACGAGCAGTACTTC.

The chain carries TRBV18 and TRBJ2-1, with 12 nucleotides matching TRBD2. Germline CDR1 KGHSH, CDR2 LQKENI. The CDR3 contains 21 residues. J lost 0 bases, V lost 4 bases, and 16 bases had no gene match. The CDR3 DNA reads TGTGCCAGCTCACAACTCCCAATAGACCGACTAGCGGGAGACTCCTACAATGAGCAGTTCTTC. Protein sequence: CASSQLPIDRLAGDSYNEQFF.

The CDR3 sequence is CASSRGQGIGEKLFF. CDR3 nucleotide sequence: TGTGCCAGCAGCCGGGGACAGGGGATCGGTGAAAAACTGTTTTTT. This chain uses TRBV4-2 with TRBJ1-4, with 10 bases fitting TRBD1. Trimming cost V 4 bases and J 7 bases; bases outside gene matches: 6. Germline V lookup: CDR1 LGHNA, CDR2 YNFKEQ. The CDR3 is 15 amino acids.

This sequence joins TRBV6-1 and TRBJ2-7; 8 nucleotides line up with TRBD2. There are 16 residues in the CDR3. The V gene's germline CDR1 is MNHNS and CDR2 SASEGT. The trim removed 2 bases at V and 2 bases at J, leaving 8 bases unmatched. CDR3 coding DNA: TGTGCCAGCAGTGAAAACCTAGCGGGTGCAACCTACGAGCAGTACTTC. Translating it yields CASSENLAGATYEQYF.